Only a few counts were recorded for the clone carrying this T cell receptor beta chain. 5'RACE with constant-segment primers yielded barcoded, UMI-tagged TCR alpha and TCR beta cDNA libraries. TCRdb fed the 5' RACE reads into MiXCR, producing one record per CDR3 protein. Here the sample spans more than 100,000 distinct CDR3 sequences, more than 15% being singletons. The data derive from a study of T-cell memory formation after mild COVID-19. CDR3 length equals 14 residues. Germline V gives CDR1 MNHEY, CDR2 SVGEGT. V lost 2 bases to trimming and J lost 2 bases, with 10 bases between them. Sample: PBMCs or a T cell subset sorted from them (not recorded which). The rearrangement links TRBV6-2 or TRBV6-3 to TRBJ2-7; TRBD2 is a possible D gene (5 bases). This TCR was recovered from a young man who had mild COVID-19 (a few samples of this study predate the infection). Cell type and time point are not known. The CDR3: CASSYTLGTYEQYV. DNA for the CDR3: TGTGCCAGCAGTTACACCCTCGGGACCTACGAGCAGTACGTC.